The present TCR beta chain was sequenced within a study of T cell repertoires in cytomegalovirus infection. TCRdb re-called the reads with MiXCR, one entry per CDR3 protein. The sample carries roughly 760,000 distinct CDR3 sequences, less than 40% recorded once. CDR1 and CDR2 from the germline V gene are SGHVT and SQSDAQ. The V gene lost 3 bases and the J gene lost 4 bases, with 12 bases spanning the gap. The CDR3 has 14 amino acids. The chain carries TRBV7-4 and TRBJ2-5; possible D gene TRBD1, 6 bases. This clonotype was obtained from a human donor in good health (CMV status not recorded). Some clones in this sample may be carry-over from other donors' samples. Sequenced sample: PBMCs. In DNA form, the CDR3 reads TGTGCCAGCAGCTTGACAGGAGTCGCAGAGACCCAGTACTTC. This gives the protein CASSLTGVAETQYF.